A single sample is the source of the 32 T cell receptor beta chains below, sequenced in a study of molecular identifiers for immune sequencing clone quantification. One entry per CDR3 protein results from TCRdb running MiXCR on the PCR reads. The sample yields 85,000 to 90,000 distinct CDR3 sequences, about 20% seen once. The sequencing input was naive CD8+ T cells from blood, with Jurkat cell RNA spiked in. The sample's subset: FACS-sorted CD8+CD4-CCR7+CD45RA+ naive T cells. The origin of the receptors is a human donor in good health. Some libraries in this study had Jurkat cell RNA spiked in.

This clonotype has a count of ten or more. This sequence joins TRBV20-1 and TRBJ1-1; D is unresolved. Germline CDR1 reads DFQATT; CDR2 reads SNEGSKA (reference sequence). V shed 3 bases and J shed 0 bases, with 8 bases lying between them. The CDR3 has 13 amino acids. DNA for the CDR3: TGCAGTGCTAGGCGGGAGATGAACACTGAAGCTTTCTTT. Translated: CSARREMNTEAFF.

This clonotype was seen many times. This rearrangement joins TRBV4-3 to TRBJ2-5, with TRBD2 matching over 9 bases. This CDR3 comprises 17 residues. Germline trimming cut 1 base from V and 2 bases from J; bases unmatched to any gene: 8. Germline lookup yields CDR1 LGHNA and CDR2 YSLEER. The CDR3 spells CASSQGTGTSSQETQYF. In nucleotides, the CDR3 is TGCGCCAGCAGCCAAGGAACCGGGACTAGCAGTCAAGAGACCCAGTACTTC.

This clonotype was counted only a few times. The rearrangement joins TRBV20-1 to TRBJ2-3; 8 nucleotides line up with TRBD2. This CDR3 comprises 14 residues. Germline assignment: CDR1 DFQATT and CDR2 SNEGSKA (reference sequence). The V gene end was trimmed by 4 bases and the J gene end by 6 bases; junction bases not matched to a gene: 9. The CDR3 loop is CSAIRAGEVDTQYF. The CDR3 DNA follows: TGCAGTGCTATCCGAGCGGGAGAGGTCGATACGCAGTATTTT.

With respect to this clonotype: A clone one base away is much larger, so this may be a read error. The chain combines TRBV19 with TRBJ2-3; the D call may be TRBD1 or TRBD2 (5 bases each). V lost 3 bases and J lost 4, with 14 bases in between. This CDR3 has 15 residues. Germline CDR1 and CDR2: LNHDA and SQIVND (reference sequence). Here the CDR3 reads CASSMGRDSADTQYF. In DNA form, the CDR3 reads TGTGCCAGTAGTATGGGACGGGATAGCGCAGATACGCAGTATTTT.

At least ten counts were recorded for this clonotype. The rearrangement joins TRBV30 to TRBJ2-7, with a tentative D call TRBD1 (6 bases). CDR1 and CDR2 from the germline V gene are GTSNPN and SVGIG (reference sequence). The length of the CDR3 is 13 residues. V dropped 3 bases and J dropped 2 bases, with 11 bases sitting between them. The CDR3 sequence is CAWREGQPYEQYF. For the CDR3, the DNA is TGTGCCTGGAGGGAAGGACAGCCCTACGAGCAGTACTTC.

This rearrangement joins TRBV2 to TRBJ2-1; TRBD1 matches 8 bases. CDR1 is SNHLY and CDR2 is FYNNEI in the germline V gene. This CDR3 contains 16 residues. V shed 4 bases and J 9 bases; nucleotides not matched to a gene: 14. This chain's CDR3 is CASSVNRGDPYGEQFF. For the CDR3, the DNA is TGTGCCAGCAGTGTCAACAGGGGGGACCCCTACGGTGAGCAGTTCTTC. The complete variable domain, with remaining parts taken from reference TRBV2 and TRBJ2-1, reads EPEVTQTPSHQVTQMGQEVILRCVPISNHLYFYWYRQILGQKVEFLVSFYNNEISEKSEIFDDQFSVERPDGSNFTLKIRSTKLEDSAMYFCASSVNRGDPYGEQFFGPGTRLTVL.

With respect to this clonotype: This may stem from a read error, because a much larger clone lies one nucleotide away. Written as DNA, the CDR3 is TGCAGTGCTAGAGATCGGGGTGGCGGGAGCCGTGGTTACGAGCAGTACTTC. Translated: CSARDRGGGSRGYEQYF. This rearrangement joins TRBV20-1 to TRBJ2-7, with 7 bases identical to TRBD2. The V gene end was trimmed by 0 bases and the J gene end by 4 bases; junction bases not matched to a gene: 15. Germline lookup yields CDR1 DFQATT and CDR2 SNEGSKA (reference sequence). The CDR3 covers 17 residues.

This clonotype was found many times. The chain employs TRBV6-1 and TRBJ1-1; D gene unclear. From germline, CDR1 is MNHNS and CDR2 SASEGT. V gave up 2 bases and J gave up 5 bases, with 15 bases separating them. The CDR3 is 15 amino acids. CDR3 sequence reads: CASSESESGGTEAFF. DNA for the CDR3: TGTGCCAGCAGTGAATCTGAATCCGGCGGGACTGAAGCTTTCTTT.

This clonotype has a handful of counts. This may arise from a read error, as a much more abundant clone is one base away. The V gene is TRBV28, the J gene TRBJ2-7; a weak D match, TRBD2 (7 bases). The length of the CDR3 is 14 residues. V gave up 3 bases and J gave up 5 bases, with 14 bases separating them. Germline lookup yields CDR1 MDHEN and CDR2 SYDVKM. The CDR3 loop is CASSFGGRVDEQYF. In nucleotides, the CDR3 is TGTGCCAGCAGTTTCGGGGGGCGCGTCGACGAGCAGTACTTC.

This clonotype appeared many times. The chain recombines TRBV30 with TRBJ2-6, with D tentatively TRBD2 (5 bases). The CDR3 length is 15 residues. Germline assignment: CDR1 GTSNPN and CDR2 SVGIG (reference sequence). The germline V and J ends were trimmed by 2 bases and 0 bases, with 8 bases remaining between them. The CDR3 here is CAWSPGLSGANVLTF. The CDR3 region has the DNA TGTGCCTGGAGTCCCGGACTCTCTGGGGCCAACGTCCTGACTTTC. Together with reference TRBV30 and TRBJ2-6, the CDR3 gives the full variable domain: SQTIHQWPATLVQPVGSPLSLECTVEGTSNPNLYWYRQAAGRGLQLLFYSVGIGQISSEVPQNLSASRPQDRQFILSSKKLLLSDSGFYLCAWSPGLSGANVLTFGAGSRLTVL.

This clonotype was counted ten times or more. V is TRBV6-1 and J is TRBJ1-1; no clear D. Trimming took 10 bases from V and 2 from J, leaving 11 bases between them. The CDR3 is 12 residues long. Germline assignment: CDR1 MNHNS and CDR2 SASEGT. CDR3 nucleotides: TGTGCCACCTACACGGGAAACACTGAAGCTTTCTTT. This encodes CATYTGNTEAFF.

The chain uses TRBV2 and TRBJ2-3, with TRBD1 as a possible D gene (6 bases). Per germline, CDR1 SNHLY and CDR2 FYNNEI. The CDR3 consists of 13 residues. Trimming left V 7 bases short and J 0 bases short, with 8 bases between. CDR3 DNA: TGTGCCAGCAACGACAGGAGCACAGATACGCAGTATTTT. It codes for CASNDRSTDTQYF.

This clonotype was counted many times. This sequence joins TRBV3-1 and TRBJ1-1; unclear D gene. The CDR3 runs 12 residues. CDR1 is LGHDT and CDR2 is YNNKEL in the germline V gene (reference sequence). Trimming pared 3 bases from V and 1 base from J, leaving 3 bases between. DNA of the CDR3: TGTGCCAGCAGCCACGGGAACACTGAAGCTTTCTTT. It is translated as CASSHGNTEAFF.

In this sample, this clonotype turned up many times. The chain couples TRBV4-1 to TRBJ1-5; no definite D call. CDR1 is MGHRA, CDR2 YSYEKL, per germline. Trimming removed 0 bases at V and 3 bases at J, with 6 bases between. This CDR3 contains 14 residues. In DNA form, the CDR3 reads TGCGCCAGCAGCCAAGACATAGACAATCAGCCCCAGCATTTT. Translating it yields CASSQDIDNQPQHF.

This clonotype has only a few counts. The chain recombines TRBV29-1 with TRBJ2-2; the match to TRBD2 covers 9 bases. The CDR3 length is 13 residues. Germline loops: CDR1 SQVTM, CDR2 ANQGSEA. V was pared by 5 bases and J by 7 bases, with 5 bases of the junction left unmatched. Here the CDR3 DNA reads TGCAGCGTTACTAGCGGGCGAGGCGGGGAGCTGTTTTTT. Protein product: CSVTSGRGGELFF.

This clonotype was seen many times. This chain uses TRBV20-1 with TRBJ2-3, with TRBD2 identical over 13 bases. The CDR3 covers 16 residues. Germline V gene lookup returns CDR1 DFQATT and CDR2 SNEGSKA (reference sequence). Trimming removed 1 base from V and 6 bases from J; junction bases left unmatched: 7. As DNA, the CDR3 is TGCAGTGCTAGAGTAACTAGCGGGAGGGCCTTGGATACGCAGTATTTT. This sequence encodes CSARVTSGRALDTQYF.

This clonotype was counted a few times. This may arise from a read error, as a much more abundant clone is one base away. V usage is TRBV30 and J usage is TRBJ1-5; D not resolved. The ends were cut back, 1 base at V and 0 bases at J, with 10 bases in the middle. The CDR3 loop spans 15 amino acids. Germline CDR1 GTSNPN, CDR2 SVGIG (reference sequence). CDR3: CAWSGVGYSNQPQHF. Written as DNA, the CDR3 is TGTGCCTGGAGTGGGGTCGGGTATAGCAATCAGCCCCAGCATTTT.

This clonotype was seen many times. The chain is built from TRBV29-1 and TRBJ2-1, with 7 bases lining up with TRBD2. The CDR3 consists of 15 residues. V trimming: 6 bases; J trimming: 2 bases; junction bases outside the gene matches: 10. CDR1 is SQVTM and CDR2 is ANQGSEA in the germline V gene. CDR3 loop: CSVPASGGTYNEQFF. The CDR3 DNA reads TGCAGCGTACCAGCTAGCGGAGGTACCTACAATGAGCAGTTCTTC.

Comment on this clonotype: A much larger clone is a single base away; this may be a read error. This chain uses TRBV11-2 with TRBJ2-5; D assignment may be TRBD1 or TRBD2 (5 bases each). The CDR3 extends over 15 amino acids. Germline V gene lookup returns CDR1 SGHAT and CDR2 FQNNGV. Trimming removed 1 base from V and 5 bases from J, with 14 bases in between. For the CDR3, the DNA is TGTGCCAGCAGCTTAGGAGGAGCCTGGGGGGAGACCCAGTACTTC. Protein sequence: CASSLGGAWGETQYF.

This clonotype was found many times. The chain uses TRBV19 and TRBJ1-1, with D possibly TRBD1 on 5 matching bases. Germline V lookup: CDR1 LNHDA, CDR2 SQIVND (reference sequence). V was shortened by 3 bases and J by 3 bases, with 14 bases between the two germline ends. The CDR3 has 15 residues. CDR3 DNA: TGTGCCAGTAGTATCTGGGGCTTAGGCGACACTGAAGCTTTCTTT. Protein: CASSIWGLGDTEAFF.

This clonotype has a count of ten or more. J is TRBJ2-7 and V is TRBV7-9, with D perhaps assigned TRBD1 or TRBD2 (5 bases each). V was clipped by 6 bases and J by 3 bases, with 15 bases between them. Germline-derived CDR1 and CDR2 are SEHNR and FQNEAQ (reference sequence). CDR3 size: 14 residues. The CDR3, as DNA: TGTGCCAGCAGTCGGGGCCTCCGGGTCTACGAGCAGTACTTC. Translation: CASSRGLRVYEQYF. Full variable domain (outside the CDR3, taken from reference TRBV7-9 and TRBJ2-7): DTGVSQNPRHKITKRGQNVTFRCDPISEHNRLYWYRQTLGQGPEFLTYFQNEAQLEKSRLLSDRFSAERPKGSFSTLEIQRTEQGDSAMYLCASSRGLRVYEQYFGPGTRLTVT.

This clonotype was seen a handful of times. The junction and the germline gene differ at one end; a read error may be behind it. The chain joins TRBV5-1 to TRBJ2-7, with TRBD2 as a possible D gene (5 bases). The CDR3 loop spans 13 amino acids. Germline-derived CDR1 and CDR2 are SGHRS and YFSETQ. The CDR3: CASSYGENYGQYF. Here the CDR3 DNA reads TGCGCCAGCAGTTACGGGGAGAACTACGGGCAGTACTTC.

With regard to this clonotype: At one end the junction does not follow the germline gene, possibly because of a read error. The chain is built from TRBV28 and TRBJ2-3; 13 bases map to TRBD2. From germline, CDR1 is MDHEN and CDR2 SYDVKM. CDR3 size: 17 residues. The DNA for the CDR3 is TGTGCCAGCAGTTCCAAGGGACTAGCGGGGTACGCAGATACGCAGTACTTT. As protein: CASSSKGLAGYADTQYF.

This clonotype was seen at least ten times. This rearrangement joins TRBV19 to TRBJ1-1; D is undetermined. The CDR3 is 12 amino acids. Germline values: CDR1 LNHDA, CDR2 SQIVND (reference sequence). V was shortened by 7 bases and J by 8 bases, with 14 bases between the two germline ends. CDR3 DNA sequence: TGTGCCAGTACTCCCTTGTTGGGGGAAGCTTTCTTT. Translating gives CASTPLLGEAFF.

This clonotype was seen at least ten times. The chain has TRBV28 and TRBJ2-2; 9 bases are shared with TRBD1. Trimming at V came to 8 bases and at J to 6 bases, leaving 10 bases not matched to a gene. Germline V gives CDR1 MDHEN, CDR2 SYDVKM. The CDR3 has 15 residues. The CDR3 DNA follows: TGTGCCAGCGAGTCAGGGGACAGGGCCGCCGGGGAGCTGTTTTTT. It yields the protein CASESGDRAAGELFF.

Many counts were recorded for this clonotype. J is TRBJ2-3 and V is TRBV15; 10 nucleotides match TRBD1. The CDR3 totals 16 residues. Germline CDR1 is LNHNV and CDR2 is YYDKDF (reference sequence). Germline trimming cut 5 bases from V and 5 bases from J; bases unmatched to any gene: 10. Written as DNA, the CDR3 is TGTGCCACCAGCGCTTGGGGGACAGGGGTCAGAGATACGCAGTATTTT. Its protein product is CATSAWGTGVRDTQYF. Filled out from reference TRBV15 and TRBJ2-3, the complete variable domain reads DAMVIQNPRYQVTQFGKPVTLSCSQTLNHNVMYWYQQKSSQAPKLLFHYYDKDFNNEADTPDNFQSRRPNTSFCFLDIRSPGLGDTAMYLCATSAWGTGVRDTQYFGPGTRLTVL.

In its sample, this clonotype was seen a few times. This sequence joins TRBV9 and TRBJ2-3; 14 nucleotides align to TRBD2. The CDR3 loop spans 17 amino acids. V shed 3 bases, J shed 4 bases, and the junction held 7 bases outside the gene matches. Germline values: CDR1 SGDLS, CDR2 YYNGEE. The CDR3 reads CASSEPGLAGVPDTQYF. CDR3 nucleotide sequence: TGTGCCAGCAGCGAGCCGGGACTAGCGGGAGTACCAGATACGCAGTATTTT. The whole variable domain, remainder taken from reference TRBV9 and TRBJ2-3, is DSGVTQTPKHLITATGQRVTLRCSPRSGDLSVYWYQQSLDQGLQFLIQYYNGEERAKGNILERFSAQQFPDLHSELNLSSLELGDSALYFCASSEPGLAGVPDTQYFGPGTRLTVL.

This clonotype was recorded at least ten times. V is TRBV5-1 and J is TRBJ2-5, with a possible D match to TRBD2 (5 bases). The CDR3 length is 15 residues. V was trimmed by 1 base and J by 2 bases, leaving 12 bases between them. Germline assignment: CDR1 SGHRS and CDR2 YFSETQ. DNA of the CDR3: TGCGCCAGCAGCTTGTTTCAAGAGCGGCAAGAGACCCAGTACTTC. It translates to CASSLFQERQETQYF.

This clonotype was found many times. The chain employs TRBV7-8 and TRBJ1-2; D is ambiguous. CDR3 size: 13 residues. V gave up 10 bases and J gave up 1 base, with 13 bases separating them. Per the germline V gene, CDR1 is SGHVS and CDR2 is FQNEAQ. The CDR3: CATKDALNYGYTF. As DNA, the CDR3 is TGTGCCACGAAAGATGCACTTAACTATGGCTACACCTTC.

This clonotype was found many times. This rearrangement joins TRBV4-1 to TRBJ2-1; 8 bases align to TRBD2. From germline, CDR1 is MGHRA and CDR2 YSYEKL. V trimming: 4 bases; J trimming: 10 bases; junction bases outside the gene matches: 6. The CDR3 spans 13 residues. This CDR3 is CASSLSGSQEQFF. CDR3 nucleotides: TGCGCCAGCAGCCTGAGCGGGAGCCAGGAGCAGTTCTTC.

This clonotype was counted ten times or more. The chain employs TRBV27 and TRBJ2-2; 10 bases are a match to TRBD2. The CDR3 is made up of 16 amino acids. CDR1 MNHEY and CDR2 SMNVEV come from the germline V gene (reference sequence). Trimming removed 8 bases from V and 3 bases from J; junction bases left unmatched: 9. CDR3 in DNA: TGTGCCAGCGCGAGCGGGGGGGCTTCGTACACCGGGGAGCTGTTTTTT. Protein: CASASGGASYTGELFF.

This clonotype was counted many times. V and J are TRBV27 and TRBJ2-4; weak D call: TRBD2 (5 bases). The germline V gene has CDR1 MNHEY and CDR2 SMNVEV (reference sequence). V was trimmed by 2 bases and J by 1 base, leaving 6 bases between them. CDR3 length: 14 residues. CDR3 DNA sequence: TGTGCCAGCAGTTTAGGGAGTGCCAAAAACATTCAGTACTTC. Its translation: CASSLGSAKNIQYF.